The source of this T cell receptor beta chain is a study of immune evolution from preneoplasia to lung adenocarcinoma. Study conclusions and caveats: From normal lung to invasive adenocarcinoma, top clone frequencies appeared to decrease. Later-stage lesions appeared to have more T cells, more diversity, less clonality.

This clone turned up a few times. Its antigen is as yet unknown. The ends lost 3 bases at V and 2 bases at J; junction bases unmatched: 1. The CDR3 runs to 14 residues. CDR1 is KGHSH, CDR2 LQKENI, per germline. Patients had resection in Japan or China between the mid-2010s and the late 2010s. H&E slides confirmed each diagnosis, reviewed by two pathologists independently. The repertoire was sequenced with immunoSEQ multiplex PCR; TCRdb's copy has only in-frame clones and lacks some. There are under 3,000 clones in the sample; about two fifths occur only once, and around 20% lies in the top ten. This chain joins TRBV18 and TRBJ2-7; 10 bases agree with TRBD1. This TCR was recovered from a person aged 55-80 years with lung adenocarcinoma. Sequencing was carried out using FFPE adjacent normal lung tissue. CDR3 DNA: TGTGCCAGCTCACCCGGGACAGGGGCCTACGAGCAGTACTTC. The encoded protein is CASSPGTGAYEQYF.